This TCR beta chain was documented in a study of control samples from healthy donors and cancer patients. Libraries were prepared by immunoSEQ multiplex PCR; TCRdb keeps only in-frame clonotypes and omits some of them. The sample lists 110,000 to 150,000 clones, 92% occurring once. Germline loops: CDR1 MDHEN, CDR2 SYDVKM. The V gene end was trimmed by 4 bases and the J gene end by 4 bases; junction bases not matched to a gene: 14. The CDR3 loop spans 17 amino acids. The chain has TRBV28 and TRBJ1-2, with TRBD1 identical over 8 bases. Input material: blood. This receptor was obtained from a man in his thirties or forties in good health. The CDR3 DNA sequence: TGTGCCAGCAGTTCCCGGGACAGGCGACGAATAGGCTATGGCTACACCTTC. Translation gives CASSSRDRRRIGYGYTF.